This TCR beta chain stems from a study of cytomegalovirus exposure and HLA in healthy donors. Notes on this clone: Its antigen remains unknown.

This PCR relied on a set of 60 Vbeta primers and 13 Jbeta primers. Produced via immunoSEQ multiplex PCR; TCRdb's table is partial and in-frame only. This sample has roughly 89,000 clones, with 55% to 70% found just once. General study points: TCR beta V- and J-gene trimming was later associated with a missense DCLRE1C variant. According to the study, about 180 TCR beta chains were cytomegalovirus-associated.

Germline V CDR1 and CDR2: MGHRA, YSYEKL. The V gene end was trimmed by 2 bases and the J gene end by 4 bases; junction bases not matched to a gene: 7. This CDR3 comprises 16 residues. Material: PBMCs. The rearrangement links TRBV4-1 to TRBJ1-5; TRBD1 aligns across 8 bases. The sequence derives from a woman aged 45 to 65 in good health and CMV-seropositive. The chain's CDR3 is CASSQPGTGSNQPQHF. DNA of the CDR3: TGCGCCAGCAGCCAACCCGGGACAGGTAGTAATCAGCCCCAGCATTTT.